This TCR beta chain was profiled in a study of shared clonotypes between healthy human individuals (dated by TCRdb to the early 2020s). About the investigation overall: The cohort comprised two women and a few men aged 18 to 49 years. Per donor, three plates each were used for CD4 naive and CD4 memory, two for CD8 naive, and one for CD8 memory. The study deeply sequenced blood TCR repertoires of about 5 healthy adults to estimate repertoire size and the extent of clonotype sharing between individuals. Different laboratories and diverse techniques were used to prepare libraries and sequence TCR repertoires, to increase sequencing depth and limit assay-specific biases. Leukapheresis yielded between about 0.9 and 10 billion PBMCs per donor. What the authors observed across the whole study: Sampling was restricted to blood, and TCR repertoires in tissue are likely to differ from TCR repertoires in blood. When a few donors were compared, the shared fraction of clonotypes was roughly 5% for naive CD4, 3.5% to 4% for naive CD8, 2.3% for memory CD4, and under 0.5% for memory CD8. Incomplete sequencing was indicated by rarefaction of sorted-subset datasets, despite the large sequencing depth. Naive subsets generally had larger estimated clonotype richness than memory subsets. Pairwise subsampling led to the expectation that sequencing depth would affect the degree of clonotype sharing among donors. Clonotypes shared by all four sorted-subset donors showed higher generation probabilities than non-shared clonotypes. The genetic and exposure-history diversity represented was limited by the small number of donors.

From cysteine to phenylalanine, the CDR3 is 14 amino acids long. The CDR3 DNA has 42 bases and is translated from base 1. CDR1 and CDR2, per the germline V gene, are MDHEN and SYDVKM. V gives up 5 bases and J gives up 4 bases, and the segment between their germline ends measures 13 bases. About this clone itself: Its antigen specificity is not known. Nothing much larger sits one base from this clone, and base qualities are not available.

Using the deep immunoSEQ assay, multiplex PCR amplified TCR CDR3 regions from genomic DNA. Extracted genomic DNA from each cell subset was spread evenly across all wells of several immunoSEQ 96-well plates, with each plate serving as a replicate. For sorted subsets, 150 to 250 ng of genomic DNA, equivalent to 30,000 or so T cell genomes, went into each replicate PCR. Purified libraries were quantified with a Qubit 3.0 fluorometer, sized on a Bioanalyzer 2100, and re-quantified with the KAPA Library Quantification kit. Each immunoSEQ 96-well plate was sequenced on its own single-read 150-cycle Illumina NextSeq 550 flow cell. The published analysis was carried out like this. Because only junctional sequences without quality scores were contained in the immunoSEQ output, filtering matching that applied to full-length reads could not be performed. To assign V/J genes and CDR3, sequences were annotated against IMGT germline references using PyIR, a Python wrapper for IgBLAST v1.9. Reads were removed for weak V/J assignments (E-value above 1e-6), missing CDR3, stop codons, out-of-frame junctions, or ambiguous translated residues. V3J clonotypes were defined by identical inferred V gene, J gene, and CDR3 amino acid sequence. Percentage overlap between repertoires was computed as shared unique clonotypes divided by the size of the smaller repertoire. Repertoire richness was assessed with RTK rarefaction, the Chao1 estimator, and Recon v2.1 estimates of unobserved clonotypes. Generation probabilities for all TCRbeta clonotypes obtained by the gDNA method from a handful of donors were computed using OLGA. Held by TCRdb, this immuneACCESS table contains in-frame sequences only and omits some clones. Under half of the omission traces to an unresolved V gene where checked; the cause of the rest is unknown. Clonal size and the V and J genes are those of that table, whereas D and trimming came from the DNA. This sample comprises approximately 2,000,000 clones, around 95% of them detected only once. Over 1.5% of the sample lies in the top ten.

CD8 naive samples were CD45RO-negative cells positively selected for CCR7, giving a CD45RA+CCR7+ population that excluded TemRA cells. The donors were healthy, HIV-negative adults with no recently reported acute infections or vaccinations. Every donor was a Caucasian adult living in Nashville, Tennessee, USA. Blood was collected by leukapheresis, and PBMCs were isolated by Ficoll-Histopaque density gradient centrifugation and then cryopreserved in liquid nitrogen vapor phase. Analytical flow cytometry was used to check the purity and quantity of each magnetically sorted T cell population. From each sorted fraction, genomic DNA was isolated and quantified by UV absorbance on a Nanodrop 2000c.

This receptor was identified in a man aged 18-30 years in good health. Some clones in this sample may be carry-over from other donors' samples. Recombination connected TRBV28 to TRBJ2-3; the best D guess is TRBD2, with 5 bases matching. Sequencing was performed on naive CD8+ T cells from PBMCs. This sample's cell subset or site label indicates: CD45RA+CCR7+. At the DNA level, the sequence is TGTGCCAGCAGTCTAGCCAGAGCGGCAGATACGCAGTATTTT. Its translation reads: CASSLARAADTQYF.